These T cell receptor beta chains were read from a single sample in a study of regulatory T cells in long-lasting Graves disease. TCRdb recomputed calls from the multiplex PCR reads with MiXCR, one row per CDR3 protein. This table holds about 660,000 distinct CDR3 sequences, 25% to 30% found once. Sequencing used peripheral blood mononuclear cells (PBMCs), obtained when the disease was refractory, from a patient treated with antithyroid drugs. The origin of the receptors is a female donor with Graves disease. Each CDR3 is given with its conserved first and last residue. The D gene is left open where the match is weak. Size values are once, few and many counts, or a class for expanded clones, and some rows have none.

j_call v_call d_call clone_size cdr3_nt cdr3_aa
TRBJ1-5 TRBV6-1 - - TGTGCCAGCAGTGACATGATGGGGAATGGCAATCAGCCCCAGCATTTT CASSDMMGNGNQPQHF
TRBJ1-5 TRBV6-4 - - TGTGCCAGCGGCAACAGACAGGTTTTAGAGGGGAGGGCCAATCAGCCCCAGCATTTT CASGNRQVLEGRANQPQHF
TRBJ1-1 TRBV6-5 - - TGTGCCAGCAGTTACCTCCAGGGAGGGAGGGTGAACACTGAAGCTTTCTTT CASSYLQGGRVNTEAFF
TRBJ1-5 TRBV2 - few TGTGCCAGCAGAGACGGGACGGGGTATAGCAATCAGCCCCAGCATTTT CASRDGTGYSNQPQHF
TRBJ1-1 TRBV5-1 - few TGCGCCAGCAACCAGGGGTCGGTGTTGACTGAAGCTTTCTTT CASNQGSVLTEAFF
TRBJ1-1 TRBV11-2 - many TGTGCCAGCAGCTTATTTCAACAGGCCCACACTGAAGCTTTCTTT CASSLFQQAHTEAFF
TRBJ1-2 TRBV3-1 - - TGTGCCAGCAGCCAAGATCATCGGGGACGCTATGGCTACACCTTC CASSQDHRGRYGYTF
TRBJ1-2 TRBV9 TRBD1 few TGTGCCAGCAACGTTCAGGGGGCGTATCCTGGCTACACCTTC CASNVQGAYPGYTF
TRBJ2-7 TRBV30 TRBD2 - TGTGCCTGGAGTGTACTGCTAGCGGGAGTTCAAAACTACGAGCAGTACTTC CAWSVLLAGVQNYEQYF
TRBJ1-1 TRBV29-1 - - TGCAGCGTCGGGACCCCTATGTCGGAAGCTTTCTTT CSVGTPMSEAFF
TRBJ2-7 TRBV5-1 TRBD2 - TGCGCCAGCAGCTTGCAATCTAGCGGGAGGGGGAGTGGAGAGCAGTACTTC CASSLQSSGRGSGEQYF
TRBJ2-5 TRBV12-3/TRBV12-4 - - TGTGCCAGCAGCACCGCGGGCCAGACCCAGTACTTC CASSTAGQTQYF
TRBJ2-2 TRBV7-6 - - TGTGCCAGCAGCTCCGCGGTAGAGCTGTTTTTT CASSSAVELFF
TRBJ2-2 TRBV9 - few TGTGCCAGCAGCGTAGCTCAGGGAACGAACACCGGGGAGCTGTTTTTT CASSVAQGTNTGELFF
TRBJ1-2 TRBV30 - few TGTGCCTGGAGTGCAGGGGAGGTTGCCACCTTC CAWSAGEVATF
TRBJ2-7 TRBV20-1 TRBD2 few TGCAGTGCTAGACTAGCGGGAGTTGACGGCGAGCAGTACTTC CSARLAGVDGEQYF
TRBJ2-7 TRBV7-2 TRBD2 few TGTGCCAGCAGCCCCCGGGAGGTCCAACGCCCACGGTACTTC CASSPREVQRPRYF
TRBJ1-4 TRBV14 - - TGTGCCAGCAGCCAAATTGGGAGGGAAAAACTGTTTTTT CASSQIGREKLFF
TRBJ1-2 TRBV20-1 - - TGCAGTACCCCGGTAGGACCGGCCGTTGGGTATGGCTACACCTTC CSTPVGPAVGYGYTF
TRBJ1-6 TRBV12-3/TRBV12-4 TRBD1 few TGTGCCAGCAGGCCGGGACAGGGCCATTCACCCCTCCACTTT CASRPGQGHSPLHF
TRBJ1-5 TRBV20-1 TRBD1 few TGCAGTGCTAGTTACAGGGGGCAGCCCCAGCATTTT CSASYRGQPQHF
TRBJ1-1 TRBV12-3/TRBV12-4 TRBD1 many TGTGCCAGCAGTTCGACTGGACAGGGGGCCTGGAGCACTGAAGCTTTCTTT CASSSTGQGAWSTEAFF
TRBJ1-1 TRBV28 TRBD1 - TGTGCCAGCAGCCTACCCGGGACAGGGGGCAGGCACACTGAAGCTTTCTTT CASSLPGTGGRHTEAFF
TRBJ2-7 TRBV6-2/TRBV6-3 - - TGTGCCAGCAGCCACACAGGGAGCTCCTACGAGCAGTACTTC CASSHTGSSYEQYF
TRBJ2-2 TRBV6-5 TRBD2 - TGTGCCAGCAGTTTCCTAGCGGGAGGGAGGACCGGGGAGCTGTTTTTT CASSFLAGGRTGELFF
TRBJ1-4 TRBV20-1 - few TGCAGTGCTAGGGGCTCAATGCCAGGTGAAAAACTGTTTTTT CSARGSMPGEKLFF
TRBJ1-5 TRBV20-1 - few TGCAGTGCTAGAGATCGAGAAGATCAGCCCCAGCATTTT CSARDREDQPQHF
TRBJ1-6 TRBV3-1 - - TGTGCCAGCAGCCAAGATCAGGGGATGGATTCACCCCTCCACTTT CASSQDQGMDSPLHF
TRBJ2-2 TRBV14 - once TGTGCCAGCAGCCAAATCAGAGGTGGGGAGCTGTTTTTT CASSQIRGGELFF
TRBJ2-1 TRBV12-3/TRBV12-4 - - TGTGCCAGCAGTCCCTCCAGGGGGCAGTTCTTC CASSPSRGQFF
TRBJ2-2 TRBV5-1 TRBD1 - TGCGCCAGCAGACTGGACAGGGGGATCACCGGGGAGCTGTTTTTT CASRLDRGITGELFF
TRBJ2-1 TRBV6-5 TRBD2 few TGTGCCAGCAGTTACTCGACTAGCGGGAGTTGGAATGAGCAGTTCTTC CASSYSTSGSWNEQFF
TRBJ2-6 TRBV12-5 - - TGTGCTAGTGGTTTGTCCCCCGGACGAGTCTCTGGGGCCAACGTCCTGACTTTC CASGLSPGRVSGANVLTF
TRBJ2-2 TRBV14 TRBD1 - TGTGCCAGCAGACTACGACAGGGGAACACCGGGGAGCTGTTTTTT CASRLRQGNTGELFF
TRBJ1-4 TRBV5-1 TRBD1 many TGCGCCAGCAGCTTGATGCCAGGGGGGGAAAAACTGTTTTTT CASSLMPGGEKLFF
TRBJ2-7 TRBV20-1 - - TGCAGTGCTAGAGTAGTACGTGGGGCCTACGAGCAGTACTTC CSARVVRGAYEQYF
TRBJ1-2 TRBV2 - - TGTGCCAGCAGTGATTCGTATGGCCACTATGGCTACACCTTC CASSDSYGHYGYTF
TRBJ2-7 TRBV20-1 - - TGCAGTGCTACAATGGGCGGGGCTCTATGGCAGTACTTC CSATMGGALWQYF
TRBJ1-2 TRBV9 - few TGTGCCAGCAGCGTAGAGTGGCTGAACTATGGCTACACCTTC CASSVEWLNYGYTF
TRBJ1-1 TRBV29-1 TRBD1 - TGCAGCGTTGACCCCAGGGGGGGTACTGAAGCTTTCTTT CSVDPRGGTEAFF
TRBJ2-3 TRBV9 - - TGTGCCAGCAGCGTCCTAGCGTCCTCTAGCACAGATACGCAGTATTTT CASSVLASSSTDTQYF